This TCR beta chain was identified in a study of T cells after yellow fever vaccination. General observations from the study: A small share of clonotypes appeared in both CD4 and CD8 compartments. Bulk-population clonotypes that are abundant could appear as contaminants in FACS-sorted repertoires. Most clones from primary vaccination were detected again post-booster (almost 98% CD4, approximately 90% CD8).

This clonotype was detected ten times or more. Its specificity is not known. The study made its TCR cDNA through 5'RACE template switching. That step introduced a universal primer site along with UMIs. A single record per CDR3 protein comes from TCRdb applying MiXCR to the 5' RACE reads. The sample carries 150,000 to 200,000 distinct CDR3 sequences, approximately 6.2% recorded once. The length of the CDR3 is 15 residues. Germline V gene data show CDR1 as DFQATT and CDR2 as SNEGSKA (reference sequence). The V and J ends lost 0 bases and 4 bases, in that order; junction bases with no gene match: 5. This TCR was recovered from a man aged 18-30 years who received the YFV17D yellow fever vaccine. The sequencing used CD4+ T cells sorted from PBMCs, collected on the day of the first yellow fever vaccination. The gene calls are TRBV20-1 and TRBJ2-1, with 8 bases lining up with TRBD2. CDR3 amino acids: CSARDYSGGYNEQFF. The CDR3 DNA is TGCAGTGCTAGAGATTACAGCGGGGGTTACAATGAGCAGTTCTTC.